These 2 T cell receptor beta chains were all obtained from the same sample, sequenced in a study of PD-1 blockade in classical Hodgkin lymphoma. Libraries were prepared by immunoSEQ multiplex PCR; TCRdb keeps only in-frame clonotypes and omits some of them. Of 100,000 or so clones listed, around 88% were seen once; the top ten hold about 7.1%. In every patient, relapse followed autologous stem cell transplantation, while exposure to brentuximab vedotin differed. The sample consisted of peripheral blood mononuclear cells (PBMCs), taken before the second cycle of nivolumab. Every receptor here comes from a human donor with classical Hodgkin lymphoma.

The V and J genes are TRBV30 and TRBJ1-6; D may be TRBD1 (5 bases). Trimming took off 3 bases at V and 7 bases at J, with 7 bases between the two ends. The CDR3 is made up of 12 amino acids. CDR1 is GTSNPN, CDR2 SVGIG, per germline (reference sequence). Here the CDR3 reads CAWRGPNSPLHF. The DNA for the CDR3 is TGTGCCTGGAGGGGGCCCAATTCACCCCTCCACTTT.

The J gene is TRBJ1-1, the V gene TRBV11-2; D unclear. This CDR3 has 17 residues. V was shortened by 2 bases and J by 0 bases, with 16 bases between the two germline ends. CDR1 is SGHAT, CDR2 FQNNGV, per germline. The CDR3 protein is CASSLSGVGRLNTEAFF. The CDR3 DNA reads TGTGCCAGCAGCTTAAGCGGGGTGGGTAGGTTGAACACTGAAGCTTTCTTT.